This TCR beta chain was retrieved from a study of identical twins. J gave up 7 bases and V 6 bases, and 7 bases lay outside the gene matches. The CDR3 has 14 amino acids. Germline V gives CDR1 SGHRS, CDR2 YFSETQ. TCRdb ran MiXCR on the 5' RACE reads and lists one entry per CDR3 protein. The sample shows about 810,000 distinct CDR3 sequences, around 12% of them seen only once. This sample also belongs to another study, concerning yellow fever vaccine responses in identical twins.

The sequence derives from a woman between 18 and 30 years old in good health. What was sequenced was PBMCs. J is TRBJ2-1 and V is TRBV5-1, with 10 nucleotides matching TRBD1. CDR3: CASTRDRGVNEQFF. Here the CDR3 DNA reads TGCGCCAGCACCCGGGACAGGGGTGTAAATGAGCAGTTCTTC.